These T cell receptor beta chains were read from a single sample in a study of radiotherapy plus CTLA-4 blockade in lung cancer. TCRdb's copy holds only in-frame clones and misses some; the assay was immunoSEQ multiplex PCR. The sample shows over 70,000 clones, about 90% of them seen only once. Sequencing was performed on peripheral blood, taken from a patient treated with radiotherapy plus ipilimumab. These TCRs come from a human donor with non-small cell lung cancer who had a partial response to radiotherapy plus ipilimumab. CDR3s include the opening cysteine and the closing phenylalanine or tryptophan.

v_call	cdr3_aa
TRBV2	CASSGGTASGNTIYF
TRBV7-6	CASSPRLARGGETQYF
TRBV14	CASSDTGGWSGNTIYF
TRBV5-1	CASSLGGRGNSPPHF
TRBV10-2	CASSESAQPQHF
TRBV7-3	CASSLVPLSTDTQYF
TRBV27	CASSSRWSGEAFF
TRBV5-1	CASSLDRAGGVGGNSPLHF
TRBV19	CASSNKRTSGQETQYF
TRBV6-1	CASTGQLAGVYEQYF
TRBV28	CASTLGTAFGPNTGELFF
TRBV14	CASSQEVGRGKQYF
TRBV14	CASSQGVKPTDTQYF
TRBV28	CASSLGASKPPGANVLTF
TRBV5-6	CASSLDGQGYPLDGYTF
TRBV9	CASSVDRAYNEQFF
TRBV6-1	CASSDRGWNTEAFF
TRBV27	CASKRTPNTGELFF